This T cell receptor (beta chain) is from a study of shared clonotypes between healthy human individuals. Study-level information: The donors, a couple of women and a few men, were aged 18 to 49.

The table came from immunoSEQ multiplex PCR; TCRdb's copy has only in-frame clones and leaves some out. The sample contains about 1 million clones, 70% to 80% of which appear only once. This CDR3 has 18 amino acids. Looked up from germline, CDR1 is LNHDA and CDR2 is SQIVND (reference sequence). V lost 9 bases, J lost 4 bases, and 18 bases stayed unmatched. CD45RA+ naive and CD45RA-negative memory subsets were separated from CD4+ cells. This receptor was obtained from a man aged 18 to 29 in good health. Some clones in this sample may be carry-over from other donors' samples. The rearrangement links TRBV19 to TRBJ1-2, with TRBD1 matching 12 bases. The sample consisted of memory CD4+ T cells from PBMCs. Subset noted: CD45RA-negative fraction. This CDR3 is CASLGGGQGALPGYGYTF. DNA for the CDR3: TGTGCCAGCCTCGGCGGGGGACAGGGGGCGCTCCCAGGCTATGGCTACACCTTC.